Listed here are 14 T cell receptor beta chains from one sample, sequenced in a study of cytomegalovirus exposure and HLA in healthy donors. Both 60 Vbeta primers and 13 Jbeta primers went into the PCR. Here immunoSEQ multiplex PCR was the method, and the copy in TCRdb shows in-frame clones only, minus some. This table holds 42,000 or so clones, roughly 47% found once. What was sequenced was PBMCs. These receptors were obtained from a human donor in good health.

The chain recombines TRBV7-2 with TRBJ1-1, with D hard to call. The CDR3 loop spans 14 amino acids. Trimming shortened V by 1 base and J by 2 bases, and 8 bases separated the two germline ends. Germline-derived CDR1 and CDR2 are SGHTA and FQGNSA. CDR3 protein: CASSLVTPNTEAFF. The DNA of the CDR3 is TGTGCCAGCAGCTTAGTAACTCCTAACACTGAAGCTTTCTTT.

The rearrangement links TRBV30 to TRBJ1-4, with D tentatively TRBD1 (5 bases). Germline values: CDR1 GTSNPN, CDR2 SVGIG (reference sequence). V lost 0 bases and J lost 4, with 15 bases in between. The CDR3 is 16 amino acids. The CDR3 loop reads CAWSVARVRGNEKLFF. The CDR3 bases are TGTGCCTGGAGTGTAGCCAGGGTAAGGGGTAATGAAAAACTGTTTTTT.

This clone showed up just once. Within the sample, other DNA sequences also encode this same CDR3. The chain joins TRBV7-2 to TRBJ1-1, with 8 bases matching TRBD1. With 5 bases clipped from V and 5 bases from J, the junction kept 7 bases outside the gene matches. CDR1 is SGHTA and CDR2 is FQGNSA in the germline V gene. The CDR3 extends over 14 amino acids. For the CDR3, the DNA is TGTGCCAGCAGCAAACAGGGGGATGGTACTGAAGCTTTCTTT. Translated: CASSKQGDGTEAFF.

This clone was found a few times. The chain links TRBV27 to TRBJ1-1; D may be TRBD1 (6 bases). The length of the CDR3 is 17 residues. Trimming left V 2 bases short and J 1 base short, with 17 bases between. CDR1 is MNHEY, CDR2 SMNVEV, per germline (reference sequence). DNA of the CDR3: TGTGCCAGCAGTTTACTCCCGATACAGGGCTCGAACACTGAAGCTTTCTTT. Its protein is CASSLLPIQGSNTEAFF.

This clone was counted a few times. This chain joins TRBV29-1 and TRBJ1-1; possible D gene TRBD1, 5 bases. CDR3 length: 13 residues. V was cut by 7 bases and J by 1 base, with 13 bases left in between. CDR1 and CDR2 from the germline V gene are SQVTM and ANQGSEA. The DNA for the CDR3 is TGCAGCGGGGTCAGGGAGGAGAACACTGAAGCTTTCTTT. Translating it yields CSGVREENTEAFF.

The CDR3 nucleotides are TGTGCCAGCAGCTTATATCGGAGGGCCACTGAAGCTTTCTTT. Encoded protein: CASSLYRRATEAFF. This sequence joins TRBV13 and TRBJ1-1; D is undetermined. Germline lookup yields CDR1 PRHDT and CDR2 FYEKMQ (reference sequence). The germline V and J ends were trimmed by 2 bases and 4 bases, with 11 bases remaining between them. The CDR3 spans 14 residues.

A few counts support this clone. The chain combines TRBV5-1 with TRBJ1-3, with D unclear. Germline V gene sequence: CDR1 SGHRS, CDR2 YFSETQ. The ends were cut back, 8 bases at V and 4 bases at J, with 13 bases in the middle. This CDR3 has 13 residues. DNA of the CDR3: TGCGCCAGTACTGCGGGCATCGGAAACACCATATATTTT. As protein: CASTAGIGNTIYF.

The chain carries TRBV7-8 and TRBJ2-1; 9 positions agree with TRBD1. This CDR3 has 14 amino acids. The ends lost 10 bases at V and 6 bases at J; junction bases unmatched: 10. CDR1 is SGHVS and CDR2 is FQNEAQ in the germline V gene. The CDR3, as DNA: TGTGCCACCGGGGTGCAGGGACAGGGCAATGAGCAGTTCTTC. This sequence encodes CATGVQGQGNEQFF.

This clone has just a few counts. The rearrangement links TRBV7-9 to TRBJ1-6; D remains unclear. The CDR3 is made up of 11 amino acids. V was shortened by 5 bases and J by 11 bases, with 7 bases between the two germline ends. Looked up from germline, CDR1 is SEHNR and CDR2 is FQNEAQ (reference sequence). The CDR3 sequence: CASSLEPPLHF. The CDR3 coding sequence is TGTGCCAGCAGCCTAGAGCCACCCCTCCACTTT.

The chain recombines TRBV18 with TRBJ2-1; D is possibly TRBD1 (6 bases). The ends were cut back, 2 bases at V and 5 bases at J, with 22 bases in the middle. The CDR3 covers 18 residues. Germline V lookup: CDR1 KGHSH, CDR2 LQKENI. CDR3 loop: CASSPAAYRVKAHNEQFF. In DNA form, the CDR3 reads TGTGCCAGCTCACCAGCAGCTTACAGGGTAAAAGCTCACAATGAGCAGTTCTTC.

The genes are TRBV25-1 and TRBJ2-2, with D tentatively TRBD2 (6 bases). This CDR3 spans 14 amino acids. V gave up 3 bases and J gave up 5 bases, with 10 bases separating them. The germline V gene encodes CDR1 MGHDK and CDR2 SYGVNS. CDR3 nucleotides: TGTGCCAGCAGTGATCCGGGGGAGACCGGGGAGCTGTTTTTT. Translated, it gives CASSDPGETGELFF.

In this sample, this clone turned up a few times. The chain couples TRBV7-2 to TRBJ1-4, with 10 bases that match TRBD1. Looked up from germline, CDR1 is SGHTA and CDR2 is FQGNSA. This CDR3 contains 13 residues. J was trimmed by 7 bases and V by 11 bases; bases with no gene match: 7. The DNA for the CDR3 is TGTGCCGCCGGGGACAGGGGAGGTGAAAAACTGTTTTTT. Protein sequence: CAAGDRGGEKLFF. Drawing the rest from reference TRBV7-2 and TRBJ1-4, the complete variable domain is GAGVSQSPSNKVTEKGKDVELRCDPISGHTALYWYRQSLGQGLEFLIYFQGNSAPDKSGLPSDRFSAERTGGSVSTLTIQRTQQEDSAVYLCAAGDRGGEKLFFGSGTQLSVL.

This rearrangement joins TRBV19 to TRBJ1-5; no clear D. The V gene lost 8 bases and the J gene lost 2 bases, with 13 bases spanning the gap. CDR3 size: 14 residues. Germline assignment: CDR1 LNHDA and CDR2 SQIVND (reference sequence). The CDR3 reads CASAVYSGNQPQHF. Written as DNA, the CDR3 is TGTGCCAGTGCGGTTTATTCTGGCAATCAGCCCCAGCATTTT. Drawing the rest from reference TRBV19 and TRBJ1-5, the complete variable domain is DGGITQSPKYLFRKEGQNVTLSCEQNLNHDAMYWYRQDPGQGLRLIYYSQIVNDFQKGDIAEGYSVSREKKESFPLTVTSAQKNPTAFYLCASAVYSGNQPQHFGDGTRLSIL.

This clone occurred once. The J gene is TRBJ2-4, the V gene TRBV10-3; D is unclear. Germline CDR1 is ENHRY and CDR2 is SYGVKD. CDR3 size: 13 residues. V dropped 6 bases and J dropped 4 bases, with 10 bases sitting between them. DNA for the CDR3: TGTGCCATCAGCGGTGACACGAAAAACATTCAGTACTTC. It translates to CAISGDTKNIQYF.